This TCR beta chain was recorded in a study of T-cell reconstitution after alpha-beta-depleted transplantation in children. Findings and caveats of the study: Roughly two months post-transplant, alpha-beta T cells reportedly originated from several hundred graft clones that had expanded. There were some patients whose high TCRbeta diversity at day 60 came from surviving recipient T cells and thymic progenitors.

As concerns this clonotype: The antigen is undetermined.

The authors prepared the TCRbeta library with unique molecular identifiers. From the PCR reads, TCRdb called clonotypes with MiXCR, one entry per CDR3 protein. The sample has 45,000 to 55,000 distinct CDR3 sequences; about 9.3% are singletons. The V segment lost 4 bases and the J segment 10 bases; nucleotides outside the gene matches: 19. The germline gives CDR1 LGHDT, CDR2 YNNKEL (reference sequence). The CDR3 has 18 amino acids. V is TRBV3-1 and J is TRBJ2-1; 10 bases align to TRBD2. Sequencing was performed on PBMCs, mostly from graft donor cells, taken 60 days after TCRalphabeta/CD19-depleted stem cell transplant. This clonotype originated in a male patient aged 2-9 years who had a stem cell transplant for chronic granulomatous disease, so the T cells may come from the graft donor. This CDR3 is CASSPRTGLAGVMGEQFF. Here the CDR3 DNA reads TGTGCCAGCAGCCCTCGGACAGGGCTAGCGGGAGTGATGGGCGAGCAGTTCTTC.